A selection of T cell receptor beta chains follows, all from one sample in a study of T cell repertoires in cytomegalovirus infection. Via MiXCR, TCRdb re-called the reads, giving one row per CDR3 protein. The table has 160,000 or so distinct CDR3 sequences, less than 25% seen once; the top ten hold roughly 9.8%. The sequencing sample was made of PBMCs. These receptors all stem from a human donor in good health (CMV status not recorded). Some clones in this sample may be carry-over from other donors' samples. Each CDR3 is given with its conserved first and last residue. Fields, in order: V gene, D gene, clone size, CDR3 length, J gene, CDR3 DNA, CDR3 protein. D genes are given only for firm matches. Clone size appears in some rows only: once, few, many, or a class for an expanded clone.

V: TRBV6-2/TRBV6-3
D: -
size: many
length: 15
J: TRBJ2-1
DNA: TGTGCCAGCAGTTTTCTCGCGGTCCTACAAGCTGAGCAGTTCTTC
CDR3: CASSFLAVLQAEQFF

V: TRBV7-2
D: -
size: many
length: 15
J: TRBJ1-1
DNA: TGTGCCAGCACCTCTAGGGTAGGACGGATGACTGAAGCTTTCTTT
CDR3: CASTSRVGRMTEAFF

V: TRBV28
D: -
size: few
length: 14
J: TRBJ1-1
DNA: TGTGCCAGCAGGCCCCCCATCATGAACACTGAAGCTTTCTTT
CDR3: CASRPPIMNTEAFF

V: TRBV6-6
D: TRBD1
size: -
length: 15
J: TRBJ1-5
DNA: TGTGCCAGCAGTGACTCGACAGGGGTCAATCAGCCCCAGCATTTT
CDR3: CASSDSTGVNQPQHF

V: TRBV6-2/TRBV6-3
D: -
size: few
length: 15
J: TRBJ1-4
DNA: TGTGCCAGCAGTTACCTAGAAGGGTTGGTCGGAAAACTGTTTTTT
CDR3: CASSYLEGLVGKLFF

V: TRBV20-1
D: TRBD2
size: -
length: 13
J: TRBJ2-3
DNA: TGCAGTGCCGGGACTAGCATTGCAGGTACGCAGTATTTT
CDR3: CSAGTSIAGTQYF

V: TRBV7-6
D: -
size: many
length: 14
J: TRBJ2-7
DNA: TGTGCCAGCAGCTTATCGCCCCCCCCGACTGAGCAGTACTTC
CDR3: CASSLSPPPTEQYF

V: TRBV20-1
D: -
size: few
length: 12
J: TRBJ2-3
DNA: TGCAGTGCTACCTTTTTTGGAGATACGCAGTATTTT
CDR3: CSATFFGDTQYF

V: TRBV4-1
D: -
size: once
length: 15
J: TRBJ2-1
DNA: TGCGCCAGCAGCCAAGTGGCCCTAGCGAACAATGAGCAGTTCTTC
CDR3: CASSQVALANNEQFF

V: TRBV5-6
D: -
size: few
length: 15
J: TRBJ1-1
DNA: TGTGCCAGCAGCTTGAAGGCAAGGATGAACACTGAAGCTTTCTTT
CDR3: CASSLKARMNTEAFF

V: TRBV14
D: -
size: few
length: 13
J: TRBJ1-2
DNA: TGTGCCAGCAGCCGTGGGACATTCTATGGCTACACCTTC
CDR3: CASSRGTFYGYTF

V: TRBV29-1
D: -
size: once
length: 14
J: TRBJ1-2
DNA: TGCAGCGTTGAAGATCCCCTGAGACAGCATGGCTACACCTTC
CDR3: CSVEDPLRQHGYTF

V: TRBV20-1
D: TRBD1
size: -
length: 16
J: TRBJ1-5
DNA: TGCAGTGCTTCGGGACAGGGGAGCTATAGCAATCAGCCCCAGCATTTT
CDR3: CSASGQGSYSNQPQHF

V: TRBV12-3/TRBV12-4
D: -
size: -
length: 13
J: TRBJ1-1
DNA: TGTGCCAGCAGTTTAATCTCCGAAACTGAAGCTTTCTTT
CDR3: CASSLISETEAFF

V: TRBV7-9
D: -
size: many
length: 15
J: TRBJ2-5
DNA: TGTGCCAGCAGCGGCTCCTTCGGCGGGGATGAGACCCAGTACTTC
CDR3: CASSGSFGGDETQYF

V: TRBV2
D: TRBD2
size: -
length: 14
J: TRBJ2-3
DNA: TGTGCCAGCACGGAGCGGGGGGGGATGGATACGCAGTATTTT
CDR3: CASTERGGMDTQYF

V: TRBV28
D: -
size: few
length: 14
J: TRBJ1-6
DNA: TGTGCCAGCAGTTTCGGCCCTTTGGATTCACCCCTCCACTTT
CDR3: CASSFGPLDSPLHF

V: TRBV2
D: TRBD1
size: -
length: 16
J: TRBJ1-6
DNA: TGTGCCAGCAGTAGGGACAGGGACATCTATAATTCACCCCTCCACTTT
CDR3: CASSRDRDIYNSPLHF

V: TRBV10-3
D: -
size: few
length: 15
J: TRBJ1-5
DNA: TGTGCCATCAGTGAGTCGATTCGGAACAATCAGCCCCAGCATTTT
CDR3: CAISESIRNNQPQHF

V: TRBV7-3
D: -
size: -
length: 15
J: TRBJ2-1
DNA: TGTGCCAGCAGCCCAGGGTTCAGCCCCTACAATGAGCAGTTCTTC
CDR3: CASSPGFSPYNEQFF

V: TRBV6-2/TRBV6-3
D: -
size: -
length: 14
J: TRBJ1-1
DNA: TGTGCCAGCAGGGGGAACAGGGAGGACACTGAAGCTTTCTTT
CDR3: CASRGNREDTEAFF

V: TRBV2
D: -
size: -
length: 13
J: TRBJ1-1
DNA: TGTGCCAGCAGTGAGGCCGGGAACACTGAAGCTTTCTTT
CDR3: CASSEAGNTEAFF

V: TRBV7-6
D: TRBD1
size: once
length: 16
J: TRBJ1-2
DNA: TGTGCCAGAAGCTTAGTTAGCGAGGGGGCGAACTATGGCTACACCTTC
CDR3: CARSLVSEGANYGYTF

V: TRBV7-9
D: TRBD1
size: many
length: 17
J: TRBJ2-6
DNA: TGTGCCAGCAGCCTAAGGACAGGGAACTCTGGGGCCAACGTCCTGACTTTC
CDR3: CASSLRTGNSGANVLTF

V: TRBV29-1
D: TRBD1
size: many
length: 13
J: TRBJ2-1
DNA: TGCAGCGGGGACAGGGGGCGCTTGAGTGAGCAGTTCTTC
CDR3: CSGDRGRLSEQFF

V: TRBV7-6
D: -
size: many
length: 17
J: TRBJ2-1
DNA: TGTGCCAGCAGCTTAGTTTTCCGGGAGTTCCCCTACAATGAGCAGTTCTTC
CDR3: CASSLVFREFPYNEQFF

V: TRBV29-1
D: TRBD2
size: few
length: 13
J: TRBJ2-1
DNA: TGCAGCGCCAAATCGGGACTAGACAATGAGCAGTTCTTC
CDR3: CSAKSGLDNEQFF

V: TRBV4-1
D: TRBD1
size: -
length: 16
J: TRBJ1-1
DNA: TGCGCCAGCAGCCTTTCCTCCGGGACAGCTCCCATTGAAGCTTTCTTT
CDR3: CASSLSSGTAPIEAFF

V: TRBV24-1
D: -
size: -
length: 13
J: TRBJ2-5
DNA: TGTGCCACCAGTTTAGGTGCGCAAGAGACCCAGTACTTC
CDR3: CATSLGAQETQYF